Here is one TCR beta chain with its context. Germline values: CDR1 SEHNR, CDR2 FQNEAQ (reference sequence). The ends lost 1 base at V and 1 base at J; junction bases unmatched: 5. This CDR3 region has 16 residues. These data originate in a study of blood T cell repertoires in COVID-19. The protocol was immunoSEQ multiplex PCR, while the TCRdb copy is restricted to in-frame clones and leaves out a portion. The sample records 130,000 to 150,000 clones, roughly 77% being singletons. The receptor's source is a woman aged 70 to 79 with COVID-19, enrolled during active disease. The chain joins TRBV7-9 to TRBJ2-5; 8 nucleotides line up with TRBD1. The sample taken for sequencing was peripheral blood. The CDR3 reads CASSLDRGNTQETQYF. Here the CDR3 DNA reads TGTGCCAGCAGCTTAGACAGGGGGAATACCCAAGAGACCCAGTACTTC.